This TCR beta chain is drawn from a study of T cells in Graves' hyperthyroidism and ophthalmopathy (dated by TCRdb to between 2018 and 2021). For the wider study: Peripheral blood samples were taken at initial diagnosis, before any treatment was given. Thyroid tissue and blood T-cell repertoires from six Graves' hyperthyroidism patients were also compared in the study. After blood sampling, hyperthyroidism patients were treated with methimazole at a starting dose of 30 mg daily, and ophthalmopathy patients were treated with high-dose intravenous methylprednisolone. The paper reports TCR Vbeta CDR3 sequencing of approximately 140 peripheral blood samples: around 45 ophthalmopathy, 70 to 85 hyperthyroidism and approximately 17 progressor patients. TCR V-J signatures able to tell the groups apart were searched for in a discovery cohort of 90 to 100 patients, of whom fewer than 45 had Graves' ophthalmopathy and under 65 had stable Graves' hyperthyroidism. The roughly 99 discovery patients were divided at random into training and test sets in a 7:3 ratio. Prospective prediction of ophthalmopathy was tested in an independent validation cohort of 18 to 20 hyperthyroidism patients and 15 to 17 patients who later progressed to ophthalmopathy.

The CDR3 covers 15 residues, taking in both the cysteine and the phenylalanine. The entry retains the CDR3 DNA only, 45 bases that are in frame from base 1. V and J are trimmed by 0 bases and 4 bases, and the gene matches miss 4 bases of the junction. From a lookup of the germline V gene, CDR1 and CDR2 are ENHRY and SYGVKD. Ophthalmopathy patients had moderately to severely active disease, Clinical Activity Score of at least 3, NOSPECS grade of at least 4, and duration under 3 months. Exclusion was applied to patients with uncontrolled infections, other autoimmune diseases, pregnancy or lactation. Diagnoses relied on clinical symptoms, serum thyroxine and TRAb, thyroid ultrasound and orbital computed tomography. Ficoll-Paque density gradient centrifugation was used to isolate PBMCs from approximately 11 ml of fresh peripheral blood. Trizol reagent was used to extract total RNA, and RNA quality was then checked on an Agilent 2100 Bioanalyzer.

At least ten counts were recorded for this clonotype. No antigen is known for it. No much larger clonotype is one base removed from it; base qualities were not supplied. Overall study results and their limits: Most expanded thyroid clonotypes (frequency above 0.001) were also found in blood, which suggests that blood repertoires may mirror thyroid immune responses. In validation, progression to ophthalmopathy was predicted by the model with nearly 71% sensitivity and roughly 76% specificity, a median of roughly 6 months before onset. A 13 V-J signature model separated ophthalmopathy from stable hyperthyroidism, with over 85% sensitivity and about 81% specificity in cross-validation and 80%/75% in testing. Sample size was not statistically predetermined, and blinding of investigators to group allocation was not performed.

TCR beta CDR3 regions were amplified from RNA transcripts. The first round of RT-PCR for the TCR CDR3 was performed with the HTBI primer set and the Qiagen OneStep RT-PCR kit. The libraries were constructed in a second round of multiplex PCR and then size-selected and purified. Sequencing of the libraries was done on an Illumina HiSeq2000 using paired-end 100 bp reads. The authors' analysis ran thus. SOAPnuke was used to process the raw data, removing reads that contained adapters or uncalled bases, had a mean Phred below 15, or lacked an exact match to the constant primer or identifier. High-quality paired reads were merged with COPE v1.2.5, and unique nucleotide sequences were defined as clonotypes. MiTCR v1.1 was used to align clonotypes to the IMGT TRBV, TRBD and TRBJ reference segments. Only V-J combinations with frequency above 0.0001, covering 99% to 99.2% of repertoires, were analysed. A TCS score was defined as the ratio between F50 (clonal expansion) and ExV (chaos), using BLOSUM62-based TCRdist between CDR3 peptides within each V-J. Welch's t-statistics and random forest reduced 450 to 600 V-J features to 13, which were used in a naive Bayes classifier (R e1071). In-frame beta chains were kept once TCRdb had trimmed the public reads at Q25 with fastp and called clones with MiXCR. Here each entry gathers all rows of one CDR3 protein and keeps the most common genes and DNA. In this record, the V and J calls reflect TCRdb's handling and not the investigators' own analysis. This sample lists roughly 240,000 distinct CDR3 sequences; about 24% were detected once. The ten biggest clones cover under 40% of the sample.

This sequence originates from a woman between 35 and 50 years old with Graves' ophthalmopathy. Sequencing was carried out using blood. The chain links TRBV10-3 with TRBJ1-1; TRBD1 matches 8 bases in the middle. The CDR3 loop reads CAISESTGGGTEAFF. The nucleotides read TGTGCCATCAGTGAGTCAACAGGGGGAGGCACTGAAGCTTTCTTT.